This T cell receptor beta chain was obtained from a study of cytomegalovirus exposure and HLA in healthy donors. A multiplex PCR was run with 60 Vbeta primers and 13 Jbeta primers. Assay used: immunoSEQ multiplex PCR; TCRdb lists only in-frame clones, some missing. The sample contains roughly 100,000 clones, around 57% of which appear only once. The CDR3 totals 13 residues. V lost 6 bases to trimming and J lost 4 bases; unmatched junction nucleotides: 3. Per the germline V gene, CDR1 is LGHNA and CDR2 is YNFKEQ. V gene TRBV4-2 combines with J gene TRBJ2-4, with 7 bases lining up with TRBD1. The clonotype was recovered from a human donor in good health. The specimen was PBMCs. CDR3 sequence (DNA): TGTGCCAGCAGAGGACAGGAAAAAAACATTCAGTACTTC. Protein: CASRGQEKNIQYF.